These T cell receptor beta chains were read from a single sample in a study of CXCR3-negative and CXCR3-positive naive CD8 T cells. TCRdb re-analyzed the 5' RACE reads; it lists each CDR3 protein once, without DNA. Found here are tens of thousands of distinct CDR3 sequences; the top ten clones hold 0.5% to 0.55%. The sequenced sample was naive CXCR3+ CD8+ T cells from blood. The receptor source for this set is a human donor in good health. Some clones in this sample may be carry-over from other donors' samples. Both conserved end residues are part of each CDR3. Fields, in order: J gene, V gene, CDR3 protein.

J: TRBJ2-7; V: TRBV7-9; CDR3: CASSLDPTDPTDEQYF
J: TRBJ2-1; V: TRBV19; CDR3: CASSMGQAGYNEQFF
J: TRBJ1-4; V: TRBV12-3/TRBV12-4; CDR3: CASRTATNEKLFF
J: TRBJ1-1; V: TRBV29-1; CDR3: CSVEFSNTEAFF
J: TRBJ1-1; V: TRBV5-6; CDR3: CATGTGTEAFF
J: TRBJ1-5; V: TRBV28; CDR3: CASSIIRGSNQPQHF
J: TRBJ1-2; V: TRBV11-1; CDR3: CASSLGPSYGYTF
J: TRBJ2-5; V: TRBV7-9; CDR3: CASSLTSGAKETQYF
J: TRBJ2-3; V: TRBV6-4; CDR3: CASSDSSGGATDTQYF
J: TRBJ1-1; V: TRBV4-3; CDR3: CASSQETGENTEAFF
J: TRBJ2-7; V: TRBV6-6; CDR3: CASSTRQETYEQYF
J: TRBJ2-1; V: TRBV11-3; CDR3: CASSSRTGYNEQFF
J: TRBJ2-1; V: TRBV5-1; CDR3: CASSLGTGSTSYNEQFF
J: TRBJ2-1; V: TRBV12-3/TRBV12-4; CDR3: CASTPSFLNEQFF
J: TRBJ1-5; V: TRBV6-2/TRBV6-3; CDR3: CASRTGRYSNQPQHF
J: TRBJ2-5; V: TRBV11-1; CDR3: CASSLAGESQYF
J: TRBJ2-2; V: TRBV3-1; CDR3: CASSHGTGAANTGELFF
J: TRBJ2-7; V: TRBV28; CDR3: CASSWDSGRARLREQYF
J: TRBJ2-7; V: TRBV28; CDR3: CASSLNYEQYF
J: TRBJ2-3; V: TRBV4-2; CDR3: CASSQDLSKGDTQYF
J: TRBJ2-7; V: TRBV7-9; CDR3: CASSLRTANEQYF
J: TRBJ2-2; V: TRBV4-1; CDR3: CASSQARTSGGRTGELFF
J: TRBJ2-3; V: TRBV7-3; CDR3: CASSTQGGTQYF
J: TRBJ2-1; V: TRBV7-2; CDR3: CAIPSKGVSNNEQFF
J: TRBJ2-2; V: TRBV4-3; CDR3: CASSQGGRDTGELFF
J: TRBJ2-5; V: TRBV28; CDR3: CASTSGHRELETQYF
J: TRBJ2-2; V: TRBV20-1; CDR3: CSARDLGTGELFF
J: TRBJ2-1; V: TRBV4-3; CDR3: CASSQDGASSGDEQFF
J: TRBJ2-7; V: TRBV29-1; CDR3: CSVRTGDSYEQYF
J: TRBJ2-3; V: TRBV12-3/TRBV12-4; CDR3: CASSSLRAEATQYF
J: TRBJ2-5; V: TRBV7-9; CDR3: CASSPSGSGQETQYF
J: TRBJ1-1; V: TRBV5-1; CDR3: CASSWSAGKEAEAFF
J: TRBJ2-7; V: TRBV12-3/TRBV12-4; CDR3: CASSNRTEYEQYF
J: TRBJ2-3; V: TRBV6-5; CDR3: CASSWTSLASDTQYF
J: TRBJ2-1; V: TRBV11-3; CDR3: CASSLGGAYNEQFF
J: TRBJ2-5; V: TRBV5-6; CDR3: CASSPIIQGGETQYF
J: TRBJ2-5; V: TRBV29-1; CDR3: CSVAGDREETQYF
J: TRBJ2-1; V: TRBV12-3/TRBV12-4; CDR3: CASSFIHNEQFF
J: TRBJ2-7; V: TRBV6-2/TRBV6-3; CDR3: CASIGTGGFYEQYF
J: TRBJ2-5; V: TRBV25-1; CDR3: CASSESGEETQYF
J: TRBJ2-7; V: TRBV6-5; CDR3: CASSYGRKQYF
J: TRBJ1-5; V: TRBV21-1; CDR3: CASRPPWDTGINQPQHF